A selection of T cell receptor beta chains follows, all from one sample in a study of blood T cell repertoires in COVID-19. TCRdb keeps only in-frame clones here, not all; method: immunoSEQ multiplex PCR. The sample carries around 93,000 clones, roughly three quarters recorded once. Sequences were obtained from peripheral blood. The receptors come from a woman older than 75 with acute or convalescent COVID-19. Both conserved end residues are part of each CDR3. The order of the fields is V gene, clone size, D gene, CDR3 length, J gene, CDR3 protein. The D gene is left open where the match is weak. Clone size is not always given. Where it is, it says once, few, many or a class for expanded clones.

V: TRBV6-6
size: NA
D: TRBD1
length: 14
J: TRBJ1-2
CDR3: CASSYGLTGYGYTF

V: TRBV28
size: NA
D: TRBD1
length: 14
J: TRBJ2-7
CDR3: CASSSPTGVYEQYF

V: TRBV4-3
size: NA
D: TRBD1
length: 14
J: TRBJ1-4
CDR3: CASSQGQSNEKLFF

V: TRBV7-8
size: NA
D: NA
length: 17
J: TRBJ2-2
CDR3: CASSPLGGGLNTGELFF

V: TRBV5-1
size: NA
D: TRBD1
length: 12
J: TRBJ1-2
CDR3: CASQGGSEGYTF

V: TRBV29-1
size: NA
D: NA
length: 12
J: TRBJ1-1
CDR3: CSVARGSSEAFF

V: TRBV12-3/TRBV12-4
size: NA
D: NA
length: 13
J: TRBJ1-4
CDR3: CASSLALSEKLFF

V: TRBV28
size: NA
D: NA
length: 14
J: TRBJ1-2
CDR3: CASSRGGFNYGYTF

V: TRBV6-5
size: NA
D: NA
length: 15
J: TRBJ1-5
CDR3: CASSYNRVSNQPQHF

V: TRBV25-1
size: NA
D: NA
length: 14
J: TRBJ2-7
CDR3: CASSEPGVKNEQYF

V: TRBV14
size: NA
D: NA
length: 16
J: TRBJ1-1
CDR3: CASSQGPGKMNTEAFF

V: TRBV29-1
size: NA
D: NA
length: 16
J: TRBJ2-6
CDR3: CSVGGQASSGANVLTF

V: TRBV3-1/TRBV3-2
size: NA
D: NA
length: 15
J: TRBJ2-3
CDR3: CASSRPGSTADTQYF

V: TRBV18
size: NA
D: NA
length: 16
J: TRBJ2-2
CDR3: CASSPPGRRSAGELFF

V: TRBV7-8
size: NA
D: NA
length: 14
J: TRBJ1-2
CDR3: CASAPAGVNYGYTF

V: TRBV7-9
size: NA
D: NA
length: 15
J: TRBJ2-5
CDR3: CASSLTSRNQETQYF

V: TRBV18
size: NA
D: TRBD1
length: 16
J: TRBJ2-6
CDR3: CASPPGTGVGANVLTF

V: TRBV12-3/TRBV12-4
size: NA
D: NA
length: 11
J: TRBJ1-2
CDR3: CASSFPGGYTF

V: TRBV18
size: NA
D: NA
length: 15
J: TRBJ1-1
CDR3: CASSPVPGTNTEAFF

V: TRBV28
size: NA
D: NA
length: 12
J: TRBJ1-2
CDR3: CASSLGAYGYTF

V: TRBV5-6
size: once
D: TRBD2
length: 14
J: TRBJ2-7
CDR3: CASSTSGMTYEQYF

V: TRBV7-9
size: NA
D: NA
length: 14
J: TRBJ2-5
CDR3: CASSLGSVQETQYF

V: TRBV4-2
size: NA
D: NA
length: 14
J: TRBJ2-7
CDR3: CASSQRTERGEQYF

V: TRBV3-1/TRBV3-2
size: NA
D: NA
length: 15
J: TRBJ2-4
CDR3: CASSQEGGRKNIQYF

V: TRBV6-5
size: NA
D: TRBD1
length: 13
J: TRBJ1-4
CDR3: CASSRTGGEKLFF

V: TRBV27
size: NA
D: TRBD1
length: 16
J: TRBJ2-1
CDR3: CASREMTGTGLNEQFF

V: TRBV19
size: NA
D: NA
length: 14
J: TRBJ1-1
CDR3: CASSIGRAATEAFF

V: TRBV18
size: NA
D: NA
length: 14
J: TRBJ1-3
CDR3: CASSVQASGNTIYF

V: TRBV30
size: NA
D: NA
length: 14
J: TRBJ2-2
CDR3: CAWSPGQSTGELFF

V: TRBV6-2/TRBV6-3
size: NA
D: NA
length: 13
J: TRBJ1-2
CDR3: CASNPRQDSGYTF

V: TRBV5-1
size: NA
D: NA
length: 15
J: TRBJ1-2
CDR3: CASSLSPGGLEGYTF

V: TRBV30
size: NA
D: TRBD1
length: 16
J: TRBJ1-5
CDR3: CAWSSYGTGGEQPQHF

V: TRBV28
size: NA
D: TRBD1
length: 14
J: TRBJ1-2
CDR3: CASSSGQGVYGYTF

V: TRBV3-1/TRBV3-2
size: NA
D: TRBD1
length: 14
J: TRBJ1-2
CDR3: CASSQDGTGNGYTF

V: TRBV2
size: many
D: NA
length: 14
J: TRBJ2-5
CDR3: CASSDFARLETQYF

V: TRBV18
size: NA
D: NA
length: 13
J: TRBJ1-2
CDR3: CASSKDISYGYTF

V: TRBV28
size: NA
D: NA
length: 13
J: TRBJ2-5
CDR3: CASRRGFSETQYF

V: TRBV5-6
size: NA
D: TRBD2
length: 16
J: TRBJ2-5
CDR3: CASTILATAGGETQYF

V: TRBV5-1
size: NA
D: TRBD1
length: 18
J: TRBJ2-7
CDR3: CASSLVGTGLGATYEQYF

V: TRBV28
size: NA
D: NA
length: 13
J: TRBJ1-2
CDR3: CASSFLGSYGYTF

V: TRBV16
size: NA
D: NA
length: 14
J: TRBJ1-5
CDR3: CASSQSAVNQPQHF

V: TRBV7-3
size: few
D: TRBD1
length: 16
J: TRBJ2-1
CDR3: CASSPPERQGRHEQFF

V: TRBV7-3
size: NA
D: TRBD2
length: 18
J: TRBJ2-1
CDR3: CASSPRGSGSSSYNEQFF

V: TRBV7-2
size: NA
D: NA
length: 14
J: TRBJ1-5
CDR3: CASSRGGSNQPQHF

V: TRBV9
size: NA
D: TRBD1
length: 15
J: TRBJ1-6
CDR3: CASSPRDRGNSPLHF

V: TRBV28
size: NA
D: TRBD2
length: 19
J: TRBJ2-5
CDR3: CASTPTGLAGGPGQETQYF

V: TRBV5-6
size: few
D: NA
length: 13
J: TRBJ1-2
CDR3: CASSLARGYGYTF

V: TRBV6-6
size: NA
D: NA
length: 14
J: TRBJ1-4
CDR3: CASREQGKSEKLFF

V: TRBV6-5
size: NA
D: TRBD1
length: 14
J: TRBJ2-1
CDR3: CASSYGRGYNEQFF

V: TRBV6-6
size: NA
D: TRBD1
length: 15
J: TRBJ2-7
CDR3: CASSYSGGSTYEQYF

V: TRBV5-1
size: NA
D: TRBD1
length: 14
J: TRBJ2-1
CDR3: CASSGGQGLGEQFF

V: TRBV7-2
size: NA
D: TRBD2
length: 16
J: TRBJ2-5
CDR3: CASSFRTSGSVETQYF

V: TRBV19
size: NA
D: NA
length: 16
J: TRBJ1-1
CDR3: CASSMPARETNTEAFF

V: TRBV29-1
size: NA
D: TRBD2
length: 15
J: TRBJ2-6
CDR3: CSVEGAGAGANVLTF

V: TRBV4-3
size: NA
D: NA
length: 16
J: TRBJ2-1
CDR3: CASSQSQGIGYNEQFF

V: TRBV7-8
size: NA
D: TRBD2
length: 17
J: TRBJ2-5
CDR3: CASSLTPGLASQETQYF

V: TRBV3-1/TRBV3-2
size: NA
D: NA
length: 15
J: TRBJ1-2
CDR3: CASSHYRELTYGYTF